This T cell receptor beta chain was recovered during a study of T cells in Graves' hyperthyroidism and ophthalmopathy. This clonotype was seen many times. The antigen remains unidentified. Overall study findings and caveats: Median prediction lead before ophthalmopathy onset was 6.5 months with the model.

The TCR beta CDR3 regions underwent amplification using RNA transcripts as the source. HTBI primers were the set used in a first-round RT-PCR of the TCR CDR3. Via MiXCR, TCRdb re-called the multiplex PCR reads, giving one row per CDR3 protein. The table records approximately 500,000 distinct CDR3 sequences, 35% to 55% of them present only once. This CDR3 is 12 amino acids long. Germline V gene lookup returns CDR1 DFQATT and CDR2 SNEGSKA (reference sequence). Trimming left V 4 bases short and J 2 bases short, with 8 bases between. Uncontrolled infection, other autoimmune disease, pregnancy and lactation each barred patients from inclusion.

Material for sequencing was peripheral blood or thyroid tissue (not recorded which). The sequence came from a woman aged 18 to 35 with Graves' hyperthyroidism. The chain combines TRBV20-1 with TRBJ1-2; D gene unclear. The CDR3: CSAKQINYGYTF. As DNA, the CDR3 is TGCAGTGCTAAACAGATCAACTATGGCTACACCTTC.